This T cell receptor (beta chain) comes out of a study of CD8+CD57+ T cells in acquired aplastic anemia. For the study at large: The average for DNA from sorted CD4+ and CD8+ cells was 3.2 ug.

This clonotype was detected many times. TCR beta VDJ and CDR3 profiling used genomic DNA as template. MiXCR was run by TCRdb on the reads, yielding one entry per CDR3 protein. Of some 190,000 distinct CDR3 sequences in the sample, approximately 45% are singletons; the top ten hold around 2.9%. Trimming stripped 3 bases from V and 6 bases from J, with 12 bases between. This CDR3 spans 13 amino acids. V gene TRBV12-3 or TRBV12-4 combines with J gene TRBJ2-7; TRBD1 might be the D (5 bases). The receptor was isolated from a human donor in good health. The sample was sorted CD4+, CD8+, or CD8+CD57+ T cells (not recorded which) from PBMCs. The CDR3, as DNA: TGTGCCAGCAGTTTCAGGGAAACGGGCGAGCAGTACTTC. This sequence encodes CASSFRETGEQYF.